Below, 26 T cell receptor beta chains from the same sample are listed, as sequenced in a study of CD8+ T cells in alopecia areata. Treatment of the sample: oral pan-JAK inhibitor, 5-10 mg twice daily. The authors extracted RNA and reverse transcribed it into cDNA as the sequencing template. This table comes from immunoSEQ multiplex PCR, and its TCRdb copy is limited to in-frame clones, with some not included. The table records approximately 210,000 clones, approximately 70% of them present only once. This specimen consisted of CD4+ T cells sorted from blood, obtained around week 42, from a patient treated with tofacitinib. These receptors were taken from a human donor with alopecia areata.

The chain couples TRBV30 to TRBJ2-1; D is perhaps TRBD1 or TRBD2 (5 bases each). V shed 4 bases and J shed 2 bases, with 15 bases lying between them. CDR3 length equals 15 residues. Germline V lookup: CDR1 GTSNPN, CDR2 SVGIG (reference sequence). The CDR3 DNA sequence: TGTGCCTGGAACCAAGGGACGGCAGCCTACAATGAGCAGTTCTTC. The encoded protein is CAWNQGTAAYNEQFF. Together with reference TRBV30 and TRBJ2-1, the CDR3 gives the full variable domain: SQTIHQWPATLVQPVGSPLSLECTVEGTSNPNLYWYRQAAGRGLQLLFYSVGIGQISSEVPQNLSASRPQDRQFILSSKKLLLSDSGFYLCAWNQGTAAYNEQFFGPGTRLTVL.

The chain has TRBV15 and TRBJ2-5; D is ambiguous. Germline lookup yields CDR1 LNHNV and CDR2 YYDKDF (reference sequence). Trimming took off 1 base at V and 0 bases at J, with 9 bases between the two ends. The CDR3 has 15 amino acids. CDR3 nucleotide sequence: TGTGCCACCAGCAGAGCACCCGAGGACCAAGAGACCCAGTACTTC. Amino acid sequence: CATSRAPEDQETQYF. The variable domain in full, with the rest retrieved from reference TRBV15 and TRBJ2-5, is DAMVIQNPRYQVTQFGKPVTLSCSQTLNHNVMYWYQQKSSQAPKLLFHYYDKDFNNEADTPDNFQSRRPNTSFCFLDIRSPGLGDTAMYLCATSRAPEDQETQYFGPGTRLLVL.

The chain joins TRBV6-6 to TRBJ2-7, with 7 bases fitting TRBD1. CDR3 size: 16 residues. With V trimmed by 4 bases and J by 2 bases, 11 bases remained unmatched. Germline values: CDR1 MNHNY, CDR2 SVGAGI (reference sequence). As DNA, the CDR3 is TGTGCCAGCAGTTTGAGAGGGGGCACCATACCCTACGAGCAGTACTTC. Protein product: CASSLRGGTIPYEQYF.

The CDR3 coding sequence is TGTGCCATCAGTGACACAGGGACCTCTTTCCAGCCCCAGCATTTT. This encodes CAISDTGTSFQPQHF. J is TRBJ1-5 and V is TRBV10-3; D is possibly TRBD1 (6 bases). The CDR3 totals 15 residues. The V and J ends lost 3 bases and 7 bases respectively, with 16 bases between them. Germline CDR1 is ENHRY and CDR2 is SYGVKD.

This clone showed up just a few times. CDR3 DNA: TGCGCCAGCAGCCAAGTTGACAGTACACCCCTCCACTTT. Amino acid sequence: CASSQVDSTPLHF. The chain recombines TRBV4-3 with TRBJ1-6, with D perhaps TRBD1 (5 bases). V lost 1 base to trimming and J lost 11 bases, with 9 bases between them. This CDR3 is 13 amino acids long. Looked up from germline, CDR1 is LGHNA and CDR2 is YSLEER.

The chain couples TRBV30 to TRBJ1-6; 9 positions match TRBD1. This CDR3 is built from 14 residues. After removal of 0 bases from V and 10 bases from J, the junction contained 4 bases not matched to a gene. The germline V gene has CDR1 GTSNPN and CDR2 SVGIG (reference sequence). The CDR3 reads CAWSVGQGSSPLHF. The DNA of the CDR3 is TGTGCCTGGAGTGTTGGACAGGGGAGCTCACCCCTCCACTTT. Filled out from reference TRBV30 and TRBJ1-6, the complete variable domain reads SQTIHQWPATLVQPVGSPLSLECTVEGTSNPNLYWYRQAAGRGLQLLFYSVGIGQISSEVPQNLSASRPQDRQFILSSKKLLLSDSGFYLCAWSVGQGSSPLHFGNGTRLTVT.

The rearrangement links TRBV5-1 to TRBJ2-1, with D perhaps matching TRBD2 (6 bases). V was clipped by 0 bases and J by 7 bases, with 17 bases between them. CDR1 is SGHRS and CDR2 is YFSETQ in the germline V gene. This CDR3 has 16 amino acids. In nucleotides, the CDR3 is TGCGCCAGCAGCTTGGATTCAGGCCCCCGGGGGAATGAGCAGTTCTTC. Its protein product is CASSLDSGPRGNEQFF.

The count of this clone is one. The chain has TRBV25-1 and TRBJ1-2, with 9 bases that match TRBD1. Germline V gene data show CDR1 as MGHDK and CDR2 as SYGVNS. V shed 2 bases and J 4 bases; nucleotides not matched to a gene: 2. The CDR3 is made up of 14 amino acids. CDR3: CASSELGQGYGYTF. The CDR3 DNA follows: TGTGCCAGCAGTGAACTGGGACAGGGCTATGGCTACACCTTC.

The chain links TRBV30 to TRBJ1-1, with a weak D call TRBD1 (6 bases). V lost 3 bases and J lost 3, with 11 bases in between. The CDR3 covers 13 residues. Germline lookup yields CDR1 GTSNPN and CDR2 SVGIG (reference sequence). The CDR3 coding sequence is TGTGCCTGGAGGACCGGACAGTACACTGAAGCTTTCTTT. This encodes CAWRTGQYTEAFF.

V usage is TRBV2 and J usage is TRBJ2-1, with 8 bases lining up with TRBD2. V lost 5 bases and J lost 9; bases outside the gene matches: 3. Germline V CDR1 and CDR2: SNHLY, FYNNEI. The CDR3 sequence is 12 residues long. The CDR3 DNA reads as TGTGCCAGCAGTACCGGGGGGGCTGAGCAGTTCTTC. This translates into CASSTGGAEQFF.

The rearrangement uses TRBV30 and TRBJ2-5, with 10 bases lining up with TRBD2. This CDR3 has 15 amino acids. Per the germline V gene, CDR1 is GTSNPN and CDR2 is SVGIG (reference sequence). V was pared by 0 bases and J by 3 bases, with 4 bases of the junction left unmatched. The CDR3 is CAWSVASGGKETQYF. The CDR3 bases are TGTGCCTGGAGTGTAGCTAGCGGGGGCAAAGAGACCCAGTACTTC.

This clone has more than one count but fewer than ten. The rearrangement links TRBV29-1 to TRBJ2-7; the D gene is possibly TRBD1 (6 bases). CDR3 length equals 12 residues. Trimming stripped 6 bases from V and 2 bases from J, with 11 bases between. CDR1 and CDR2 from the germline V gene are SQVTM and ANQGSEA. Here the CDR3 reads CSVRDTAYEQYF. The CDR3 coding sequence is TGCAGCGTCCGGGACACAGCCTACGAGCAGTACTTC.

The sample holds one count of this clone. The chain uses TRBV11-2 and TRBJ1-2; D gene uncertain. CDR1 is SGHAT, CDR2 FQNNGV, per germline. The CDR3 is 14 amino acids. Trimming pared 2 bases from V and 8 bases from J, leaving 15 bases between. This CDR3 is CASSLKTRARGYTF. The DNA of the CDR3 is TGTGCCAGCAGCTTAAAGACGAGAGCTCGAGGCTACACCTTC.

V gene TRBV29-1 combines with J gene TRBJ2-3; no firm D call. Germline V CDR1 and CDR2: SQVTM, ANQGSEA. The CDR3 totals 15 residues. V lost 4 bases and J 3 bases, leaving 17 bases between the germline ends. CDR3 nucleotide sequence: TGCAGCGTTGTCCGGTCGAGTATGGGGACAGATACGCAGTATTTT. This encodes CSVVRSSMGTDTQYF.

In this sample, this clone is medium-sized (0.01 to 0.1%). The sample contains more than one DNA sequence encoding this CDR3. CDR3 loop: CASSLAGGETQYF. The CDR3 bases are TGTGCCAGCAGCTTAGCGGGGGGAGAGACCCAGTACTTC. V and J are TRBV7-2 and TRBJ2-5; D is possibly TRBD2 (6 bases). Germline loops: CDR1 SGHTA, CDR2 FQGNSA. Deletions cut 0 bases from V and 4 bases from J, with 6 bases between. The CDR3 length is 13 residues.

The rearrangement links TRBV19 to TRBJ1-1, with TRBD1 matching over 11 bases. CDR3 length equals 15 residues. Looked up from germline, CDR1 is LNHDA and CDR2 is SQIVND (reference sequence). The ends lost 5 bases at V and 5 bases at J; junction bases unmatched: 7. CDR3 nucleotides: TGTGCCAGTAGTTCTCGGACAGGGGGCGGAACTGAAGCTTTCTTT. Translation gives CASSSRTGGGTEAFF.

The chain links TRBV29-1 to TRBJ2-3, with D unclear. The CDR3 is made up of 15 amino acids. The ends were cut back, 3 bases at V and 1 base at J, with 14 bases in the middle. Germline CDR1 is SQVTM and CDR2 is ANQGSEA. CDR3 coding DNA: TGCAGCGTTGAGAGGTCGGCCTCGGGCACAGATACGCAGTATTTT. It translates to CSVERSASGTDTQYF.

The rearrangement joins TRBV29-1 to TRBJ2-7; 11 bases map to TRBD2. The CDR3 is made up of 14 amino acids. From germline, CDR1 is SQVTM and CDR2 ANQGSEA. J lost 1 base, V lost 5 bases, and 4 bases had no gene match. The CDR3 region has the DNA TGCAGCGTTTCCGGGACTAGCGGATCCTACGAGCAGTACTTC. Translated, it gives CSVSGTSGSYEQYF.

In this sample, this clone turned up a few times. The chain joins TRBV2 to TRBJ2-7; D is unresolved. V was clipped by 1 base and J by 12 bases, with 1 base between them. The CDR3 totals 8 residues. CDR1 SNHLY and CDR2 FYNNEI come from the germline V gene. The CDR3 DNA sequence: TGTGCCAGCAGTGAAGTGTACTTC. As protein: CASSEVYF.

CDR3 DNA sequence: TGCAGCGTTGAAGAGTGGGGCCGTGGGGGGATGGGGACAGATACGCAGTATTTT. It encodes CSVEEWGRGGMGTDTQYF. This chain uses TRBV29-1 with TRBJ2-3; a weak D match, TRBD2 (6 bases). CDR1 is SQVTM, CDR2 ANQGSEA, per germline. CDR3 length equals 18 residues. Trimming pared 0 bases from V and 3 bases from J, leaving 22 bases between.

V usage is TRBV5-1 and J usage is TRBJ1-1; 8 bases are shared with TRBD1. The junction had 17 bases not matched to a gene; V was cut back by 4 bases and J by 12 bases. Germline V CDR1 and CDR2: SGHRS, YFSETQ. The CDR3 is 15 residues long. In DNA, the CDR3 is TGCGCCAGCAGCCAGACGGACAGGGTCCAACCAAGACCTTTCTTT. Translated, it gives CASSQTDRVQPRPFF.

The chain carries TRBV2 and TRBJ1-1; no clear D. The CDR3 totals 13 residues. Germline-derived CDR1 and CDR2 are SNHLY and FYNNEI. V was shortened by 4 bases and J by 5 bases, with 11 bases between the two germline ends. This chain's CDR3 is CASSVSHLTEAFF. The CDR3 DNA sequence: TGTGCCAGCAGTGTTTCACATCTTACTGAAGCTTTCTTT.

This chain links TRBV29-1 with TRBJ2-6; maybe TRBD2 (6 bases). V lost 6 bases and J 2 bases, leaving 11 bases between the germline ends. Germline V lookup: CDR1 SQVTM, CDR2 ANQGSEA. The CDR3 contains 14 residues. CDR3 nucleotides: TGCAGCGTGGGTCCGGGGGCTGGGGCCAACGTCCTGACTTTC. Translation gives CSVGPGAGANVLTF.

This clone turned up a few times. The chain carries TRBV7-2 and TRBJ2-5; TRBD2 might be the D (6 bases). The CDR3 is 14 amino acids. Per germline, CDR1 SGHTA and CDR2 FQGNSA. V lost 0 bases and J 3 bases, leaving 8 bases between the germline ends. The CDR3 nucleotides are TGTGCCAGCAGCTTAGCGGCGGGGAAAGAGACCCAGTACTTC. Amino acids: CASSLAAGKETQYF.

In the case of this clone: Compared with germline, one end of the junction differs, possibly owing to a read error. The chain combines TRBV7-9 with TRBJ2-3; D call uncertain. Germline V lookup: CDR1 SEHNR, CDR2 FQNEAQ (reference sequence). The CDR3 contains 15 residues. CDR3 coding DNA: TGTGCCAGCAGCTTAGTGTCCGCATTCACAGATGCGCAGTATTTT. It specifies CASSLVSAFTDAQYF. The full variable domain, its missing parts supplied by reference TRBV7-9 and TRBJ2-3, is DTGVSQNPRHKITKRGQNVTFRCDPISEHNRLYWYRQTLGQGPEFLTYFQNEAQLEKSRLLSDRFSAERPKGSFSTLEIQRTEQGDSAMYLCASSLVSAFTDAQYFGPGTRLTVL.

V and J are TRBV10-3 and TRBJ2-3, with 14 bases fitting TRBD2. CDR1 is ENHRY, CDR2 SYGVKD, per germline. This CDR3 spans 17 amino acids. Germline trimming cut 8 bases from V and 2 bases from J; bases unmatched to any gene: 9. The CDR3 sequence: CAIGGTSGGRHTDTQYF. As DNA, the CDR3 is TGTGCCATCGGGGGGACTAGCGGGGGCCGTCACACAGATACGCAGTATTTT.